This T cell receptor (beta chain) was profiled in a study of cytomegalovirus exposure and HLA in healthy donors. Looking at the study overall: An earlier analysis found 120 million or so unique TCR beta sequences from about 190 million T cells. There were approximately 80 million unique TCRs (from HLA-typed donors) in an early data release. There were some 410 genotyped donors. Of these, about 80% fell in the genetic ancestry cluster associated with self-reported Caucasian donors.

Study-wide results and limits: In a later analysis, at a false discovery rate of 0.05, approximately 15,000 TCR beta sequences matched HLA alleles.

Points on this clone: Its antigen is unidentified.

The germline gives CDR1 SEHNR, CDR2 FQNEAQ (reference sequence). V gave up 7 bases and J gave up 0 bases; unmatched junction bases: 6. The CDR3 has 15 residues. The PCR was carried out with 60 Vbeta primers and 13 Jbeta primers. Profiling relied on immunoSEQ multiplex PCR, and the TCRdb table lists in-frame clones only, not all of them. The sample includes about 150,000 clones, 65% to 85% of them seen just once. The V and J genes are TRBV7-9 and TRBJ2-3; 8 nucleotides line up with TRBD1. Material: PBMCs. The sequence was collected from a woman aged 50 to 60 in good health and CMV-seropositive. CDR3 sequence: CASTPTGGSTDTQYF. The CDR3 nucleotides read TGTGCCAGCACTCCCACAGGGGGTAGCACAGATACGCAGTATTTT.